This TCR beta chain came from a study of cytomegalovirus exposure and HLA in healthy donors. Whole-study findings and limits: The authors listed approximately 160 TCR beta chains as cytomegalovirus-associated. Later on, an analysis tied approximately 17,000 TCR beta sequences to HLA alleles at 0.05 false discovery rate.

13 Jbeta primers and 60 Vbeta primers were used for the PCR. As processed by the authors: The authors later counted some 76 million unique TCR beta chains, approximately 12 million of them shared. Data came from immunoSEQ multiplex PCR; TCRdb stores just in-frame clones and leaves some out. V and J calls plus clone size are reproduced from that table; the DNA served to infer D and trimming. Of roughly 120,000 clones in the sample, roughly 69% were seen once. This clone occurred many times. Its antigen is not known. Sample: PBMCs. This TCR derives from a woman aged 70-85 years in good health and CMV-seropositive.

The CDR3 spells CASSSTGSSYNSPLHF. The CDR3 DNA follows: TGTGCCAGCAGTTCGACAGGGAGCTCCTATAATTCACCCCTCCACTTT. The rearrangement uses TRBV6-5 and TRBJ1-6; 7 nucleotides match TRBD1. This CDR3 contains 16 residues. Per the germline V gene, CDR1 is MNHEY and CDR2 is SVGAGI. V lost 4 bases, J lost 0 bases, and 3 bases stayed unmatched.